This T cell receptor (beta chain) came from a study of regulatory T cells in long-lasting Graves disease. Whole-study findings and limits: Persistent disease showed a preference for TRBV28, TRBJ1-2 and TRBJ2-5.

This sample's time point: newly diagnosed GD, antithyroid drugs for less than 3 months. PBMC RNA served as the TCR library source. In Xi'an, China, an endocrinology department was the source of patients. Germline V gene sequence: CDR1 GTSNPN, CDR2 SVGIG (reference sequence). The CDR3 covers 14 residues. The junction had 5 bases not matched to a gene; V was cut back by 5 bases and J by 8 bases. Assembly of TCR beta libraries relied on iRepertoire HTBI primers together with Arm-PCR of CDR3 regions. TCRdb reprocessed the multiplex PCR reads with MiXCR, giving one entry per CDR3 protein. The sample includes about 610,000 distinct CDR3 sequences, 16% of them seen just once. This clonotype was seen more than once but under ten times. What it binds is not known. This sample was shared with a second study, whose subject was T cells in Graves' hyperthyroidism and ophthalmopathy.

The TCR originated in a man between 18 and 35 years old with Graves disease. The chain couples TRBV30 to TRBJ2-1; 14 bases are a match to TRBD2. The input for sequencing was peripheral blood mononuclear cells (PBMCs), taken at new diagnosis, from a patient treated with antithyroid drugs. CDR3 residues: CAWGPGLAGDEQFF. For the CDR3, the DNA is TGTGCCTGGGGCCCGGGACTAGCGGGAGATGAGCAGTTCTTC. Full variable domain (missing parts from reference TRBV30 and TRBJ2-1): SQTIHQWPATLVQPVGSPLSLECTVEGTSNPNLYWYRQAAGRGLQLLFYSVGIGQISSEVPQNLSASRPQDRQFILSSKKLLLSDSGFYLCAWGPGLAGDEQFFGPGTRLTVL.